This TCR beta chain comes out of a study of identical twins. The cDNA had a unique molecular identifier and a template-switch universal primer site. Each CDR3 protein gets one entry after TCRdb re-called the 5' RACE reads with MiXCR. This table holds a few hundred thousand distinct CDR3 sequences, about 9% found once. The table lists this clonotype with many counts. CDR3 length: 14 amino acids. The J segment lost 3 bases and the V segment lost 4 bases, leaving 4 bases of the junction unmatched. The germline V gene has CDR1 SQVTM and CDR2 ANQGSEA. These records were also assigned to another study, of yellow fever vaccine responses in identical twins.

This TCR was sampled from a young woman in good health. Input material: CD8+ T cells sorted from blood. V usage is TRBV29-1 and J usage is TRBJ2-2, with 8 positions matching TRBD2. The CDR3 region is CSVVAGRDTGELFF. The CDR3 nucleotides are TGCAGCGTTGTAGCGGGGAGGGACACCGGGGAGCTGTTTTTT.